The source of this T cell receptor beta chain is a study of Graves' ophthalmopathy and Graves' hyperthyroidism. Transcripts of RNA were the source for amplifying TCR beta CDR3 regions. First-round RT-PCR with HTBI primers preceded a second-round multiplex PCR. MiXCR, run by TCRdb on the multiplex PCR reads, gives a single entry per CDR3 protein. The top ten hold roughly 1.5% of the sample, which has fewer than 400,000 distinct CDR3 sequences, about 16% seen once. In its sample, this clonotype was seen many times. Trimming took 5 bases from V and 4 from J; bases not matched to a gene: 7. CDR1 and CDR2 from the germline V gene are LNHDA and SQIVND (reference sequence). This CDR3 contains 15 residues.

The V and J genes are TRBV19 and TRBJ1-1, with TRBD1 matching 10 bases. The TCR sequence derives from a young woman with Graves' ophthalmopathy. Specimen: peripheral blood. CDR3 nucleotide sequence: TGTGCCAGTAGTTTCCGGACAGGGGGTTCCACTGAAGCTTTCTTT. Its protein product is CASSFRTGGSTEAFF.